A single sample gave rise to the 15 T cell receptor beta chains below, sequenced in a study of blood T cell repertoires in COVID-19. The method was immunoSEQ multiplex PCR; TCRdb's version includes in-frame clones alone and lacks a portion of them. The sample includes some 380,000 clones, 80% to 90% seen only once; the top ten take approximately 1.3%. Sequenced input: PBMCs or T cells enriched from blood (not recorded which). All receptors derive from a man aged 25-45 years who had recovered from COVID-19.

This clone has a handful of counts. The chain is built from TRBV4-1 and TRBJ1-2; no clear D gene. The CDR3 spans 12 residues. Between the trimmed V and J ends, which lost 1 base and 6 bases, there was a span of 6 bases. CDR1 and CDR2 from the germline V gene are MGHRA and YSYEKL. The CDR3 is CASSQGEDGYTF. For the CDR3, the DNA is TGCGCCAGCAGCCAAGGGGAGGATGGCTACACCTTC.

The J gene is TRBJ1-6, the V gene TRBV3-1 (or the pseudogene TRBV3-2), with D maybe TRBD1 (5 bases). CDR1 is LGHDT, CDR2 YNNKEL, per germline (reference sequence). Between the trimmed V and J ends, which lost 0 bases and 7 bases, there was a span of 10 bases. The CDR3 is 15 amino acids. Written as DNA, the CDR3 is TGTGCCAGCAGCCAAGAGTGGGGGAGGAATTCACCCCTCCACTTT. The encoded protein is CASSQEWGRNSPLHF.

The J gene is TRBJ1-5, the V gene TRBV2, with TRBD1 identical over 8 bases. This CDR3 has 14 residues. CDR1 SNHLY and CDR2 FYNNEI come from the germline V gene. Trimming removed 6 bases from V and 4 bases from J; junction bases left unmatched: 5. The CDR3 DNA follows: TGTGCCAGCAGGGAGACAGGGGAAAATCAGCCCCAGCATTTT. This gives the protein CASRETGENQPQHF.

The chain recombines TRBV19 with TRBJ2-1, with a weak D call TRBD1 (5 bases). The germline V and J ends were trimmed by 7 bases and 4 bases, with 14 bases remaining between them. Germline CDR1 LNHDA, CDR2 SQIVND (reference sequence). This CDR3 has 14 residues. In nucleotides, the CDR3 is TGTGCCAGTACCCTAGACAGCTATTACAATGAGCAGTTCTTC. Translating gives CASTLDSYYNEQFF.

The chain links TRBV9 to TRBJ1-1; 7 nucleotides agree with TRBD1. V dropped 0 bases and J dropped 0; count of bases not matched to a gene: 2. The germline CDR1 and CDR2 sequences are SGDLS and YYNGEE. The CDR3 contains 15 residues. Written as DNA, the CDR3 is TGTGCCAGCAGCGTAGGGGACAGTGTGAACACTGAAGCTTTCTTT. Translating it yields CASSVGDSVNTEAFF.

The rearrangement uses TRBV7-2 and TRBJ2-1; 9 bases are shared with TRBD1. The germline V gene has CDR1 SGHTA and CDR2 FQGNSA. Trimming cost V 2 bases and J 16 bases; bases outside gene matches: 3. There are 11 residues in the CDR3. The CDR3 is CASSLQGQGFF. In nucleotides, the CDR3 is TGTGCCAGCAGCTTACAGGGACAGGGATTCTTC.

The chain recombines TRBV19 with TRBJ1-1; D call uncertain. Trimming left V 8 bases short and J 0 bases short, with 10 bases between. This CDR3 contains 13 residues. CDR1 is LNHDA, CDR2 SQIVND, per germline (reference sequence). The CDR3 reads CASQVTMNTEAFF. The CDR3 DNA reads TGTGCCAGTCAGGTTACCATGAACACTGAAGCTTTCTTT.

This clone was counted a single time. This chain uses TRBV2 with TRBJ1-1; no firm D call. Germline V gives CDR1 SNHLY, CDR2 FYNNEI. The CDR3 sequence is 14 residues long. V dropped 1 base and J dropped 7 bases, with 13 bases sitting between them. CDR3 loop: CASSEDPGSGEAFF. CDR3 sequence (DNA): TGTGCCAGCAGTGAAGATCCGGGATCGGGTGAAGCTTTCTTT.

This clone was observed once. The gene calls are TRBV9 and TRBJ2-1, with a weak D call TRBD1 (5 bases). This CDR3 contains 16 residues. The V and J ends lost 0 bases and 5 bases respectively, with 15 bases between them. Germline CDR1 reads SGDLS; CDR2 reads YYNGEE. CDR3 residues: CASSVVDTVGNNEQFF. DNA of the CDR3: TGTGCCAGCAGCGTAGTGGACACGGTTGGCAACAATGAGCAGTTCTTC.

This rearrangement joins TRBV29-1 to TRBJ1-3, with D possibly being TRBD1 (5 bases). Germline V gene sequence: CDR1 SQVTM, CDR2 ANQGSEA. The V and J ends lost 4 bases and 0 bases respectively, with 22 bases between them. This CDR3 is built from 18 residues. CDR3 sequence reads: CSVVGPPSTANSGNTIYF. The CDR3 DNA reads TGCAGCGTTGTTGGTCCCCCGTCGACAGCCAACTCTGGAAACACCATATATTTT.

The chain links TRBV19 to TRBJ1-6, with 7 bases lining up with TRBD1. Losses at the gene ends were 5 bases for V and 6 bases for J; bases not matched to a gene: 4. The CDR3 is 14 residues long. Germline values: CDR1 LNHDA, CDR2 SQIVND (reference sequence). The DNA of the CDR3 is TGTGCCAGTAGTCCCCGGGACAGTAATTCACCCCTCCACTTT. It encodes CASSPRDSNSPLHF.

This clone was counted once. The chain couples TRBV2 to TRBJ2-7, with TRBD1 as a possible D gene (6 bases). The germline gives CDR1 SNHLY, CDR2 FYNNEI. CDR3 length: 13 residues. The ends were cut back, 6 bases at V and 4 bases at J, with 13 bases in the middle. This CDR3 reads CASSRQDGYEQYF. The CDR3 DNA reads TGTGCCAGCAGCCGACAGGATGGGTACGAGCAGTACTTC.

This chain joins TRBV7-9 and TRBJ2-5, with TRBD2 matching over 14 bases. Germline V gives CDR1 SEHNR, CDR2 FQNEAQ (reference sequence). The CDR3 has 17 amino acids. J was trimmed by 4 bases and V by 5 bases; bases with no gene match: 9. DNA for the CDR3: TGTGCCAGCAGCACATTCGGACTAGCGGGGGGCTTAGAGACCCAGTACTTC. It specifies CASSTFGLAGGLETQYF.

In DNA, the CDR3 is TGCGCCAGCAGCCAAGGCAGGGCACGGTCGGGCAATCAGCCCCAGCATTTT. It is translated as CASSQGRARSGNQPQHF. The genes are TRBV4-1 and TRBJ1-5; possible D gene TRBD1, 5 bases. Trimming shortened V by 1 base and J by 2 bases, and 15 bases separated the two germline ends. CDR3 length: 17 residues. Per the germline V gene, CDR1 is MGHRA and CDR2 is YSYEKL.

Points on this clone: The same CDR3 is also encoded by other DNA sequences in this sample. V is TRBV6-2 or TRBV6-3 and J is TRBJ2-5; 7 bases match TRBD2. Germline loops: CDR1 MNHEY, CDR2 SVGEGT. The CDR3 runs to 13 residues. J lost 4 bases, V lost 2 bases, and 1 base had no gene match. The CDR3 bases are TGTGCCAGCAGTTACGGGAGGGGAGAGACCCAGTACTTC. This translates into CASSYGRGETQYF.